The 17 T cell receptor beta chains below come from one sample, sequenced in a study of radiation and T cells in renal cell carcinoma. The method was immunoSEQ multiplex PCR; TCRdb's version includes in-frame clones alone and lacks a portion of them. The sample has more than 15,000 clones, roughly 50% seen once. Treatment given: 15 Gy SBRT to primary tumor, nephrectomy 4 weeks later. Material: tumor tissue, obtained from a patient whose treatment included radiotherapy and nephrectomy. Source of these receptors: a woman aged 60-75 years with renal cell carcinoma.

Only a few counts were recorded for this clone. The chain links TRBV27 to TRBJ1-1; 7 bases are a match to TRBD1. CDR1 and CDR2 (germline): MNHEY, SMNVEV (reference sequence). V gave up 4 bases and J gave up 5 bases; unmatched junction bases: 4. There are 13 residues in the CDR3. The CDR3 nucleotides are TGTGCCAGCAGTTGGACAGGAGGGACTGAAGCTTTCTTT. This sequence encodes CASSWTGGTEAFF.

J is TRBJ2-7 and V is TRBV5-8; D unresolved. Germline CDR1 is SGHTS and CDR2 is YDEGEE. Trimming pared 4 bases from V and 9 bases from J, leaving 11 bases between. The CDR3 totals 11 residues. CDR3 region: CASSPYAGQYF. The CDR3 bases are TGTGCCAGCAGCCCCTATGCCGGGCAGTACTTC.

This clone has only a few counts. J is TRBJ1-2 and V is TRBV7-9, with 8 bases identical to TRBD1. The length of the CDR3 is 14 residues. Unmatched junction bases numbered 6, after V lost 5 bases and J lost 4 bases. Germline-derived CDR1 and CDR2 are SEHNR and FQNEAQ (reference sequence). This CDR3 reads CASSVTGGSYGYTF. CDR3 in DNA: TGTGCCAGCAGCGTTACAGGGGGGAGCTATGGCTACACCTTC.

The V call is TRBV30, the J call TRBJ2-7; the D call may be TRBD1 or TRBD2 (6 bases each). Germline assignment: CDR1 GTSNPN and CDR2 SVGIG (reference sequence). This CDR3 region has 13 residues. V was shortened by 8 bases and J by 3 bases, with 17 bases between the two germline ends. The CDR3 DNA follows: TGTGCCATAGGGCCCGGGGGCTTCTACGAGCAGTACTTC. It specifies CAIGPGGFYEQYF.

The J gene is TRBJ2-3, the V gene TRBV9; TRBD2 aligns across 13 bases. From germline, CDR1 is SGDLS and CDR2 YYNGEE. Trimming cost V 3 bases and J 3 bases; bases outside gene matches: 4. This CDR3 is 16 amino acids long. CDR3 nucleotides: TGTGCCAGCAGCGCGACTAGCGGGGGGTGGACAGATACGCAGTATTTT. This codes for CASSATSGGWTDTQYF.

The chain joins TRBV19 to TRBJ2-3; 11 bases are shared with TRBD2. The J segment lost 2 bases and the V segment lost 7 bases, leaving 5 bases of the junction unmatched. CDR3 length equals 15 residues. Germline values: CDR1 LNHDA, CDR2 SQIVND (reference sequence). DNA of the CDR3: TGTGCCAGTACCAGACTAGCGGGATCCACAGATACGCAGTATTTT. It specifies CASTRLAGSTDTQYF.

The chain is built from TRBV7-2 and TRBJ1-1; 9 bases line up with TRBD1. CDR3 length: 16 residues. Germline V gives CDR1 SGHTA, CDR2 FQGNSA. J gave up 6 bases and V 2 bases, and 10 bases lay outside the gene matches. The CDR3 coding sequence is TGTGCCAGCAGCTTATATTTAACGGGACAGGGCGCTGAAGCTTTCTTT. Translating gives CASSLYLTGQGAEAFF.

The V and J genes are TRBV9 and TRBJ1-1; the D is unclear. V lost 0 bases and J 2 bases, leaving 5 bases between the germline ends. Germline V CDR1 and CDR2: SGDLS, YYNGEE. This CDR3 has 13 residues. CDR3: CASSVAINTEAFF. CDR3 coding DNA: TGTGCCAGCAGCGTAGCGATCAACACTGAAGCTTTCTTT.

The chain links TRBV7-9 to TRBJ2-1, with 12 bases fitting TRBD1. This CDR3 contains 15 residues. V was clipped by 5 bases and J by 8 bases; unmatched bases: 7. Germline lookup yields CDR1 SEHNR and CDR2 FQNEAQ (reference sequence). The CDR3 DNA reads as TGTGCCAGCAGCCCGCCGGGACAGGGGGCGTATGAGCAGTTCTTC. Amino acid sequence: CASSPPGQGAYEQFF.

This chain links TRBV7-9 with TRBJ2-1; tentatively, D is TRBD2 (5 bases). CDR3 length: 12 amino acids. Deletions cut 2 bases from V and 10 bases from J, with 9 bases between. Germline-derived CDR1 and CDR2 are SEHNR and FQNEAQ (reference sequence). CDR3 in DNA: TGTGCCAGCAGCTTAAGGCGGGCCGAGCAGTTCTTC. Translated, it gives CASSLRRAEQFF.

This clone occurred a few times. A much larger clone differs by one base, so this may be a read error. At the DNA level, this CDR3 is encoded by other sequences in the same sample as well. This chain uses TRBV11-2 with TRBJ1-2; 11 bases line up with TRBD1. The germline gives CDR1 SGHAT, CDR2 FQNNGV. The CDR3 is made up of 16 amino acids. The CDR3 sequence is CASSHGQGAENYGYTF. The DNA of the CDR3 is TGCGCCAGCAGCCACGGACAGGGGGCGGAAAACTATGGCTACACCTTC.

This clone was counted a few times. The V gene is TRBV11-2, the J gene TRBJ2-6, with 7 bases lining up with TRBD1. This CDR3 is 19 amino acids long. The V and J ends lost 0 bases and 0 bases, in that order; junction bases with no gene match: 8. Germline loops: CDR1 SGHAT, CDR2 FQNNGV. CDR3 sequence (DNA): TGTGCCAGCAGCTTAGAACCCGGGACAGCCTACTCTGGGGCCAACGTCCTGACTTTC. Protein product: CASSLEPGTAYSGANVLTF. Filled out from reference TRBV11-2 and TRBJ2-6, the complete variable domain reads EAGVAQSPRYKIIEKRQSVAFWCNPISGHATLYWYQQILGQGPKLLIQFQNNGVVDDSQLPKDRFSAERLKGVDSTLKIQPAKLEDSAVYLCASSLEPGTAYSGANVLTFGAGSRLTVL.

This clone was detected a few times. The chain links TRBV30 to TRBJ2-3, with 8 bases lining up with TRBD2. The ends lost 4 bases at V and 6 bases at J; junction bases unmatched: 9. The CDR3 has 14 amino acids. Germline V gene sequence: CDR1 GTSNPN, CDR2 SVGIG (reference sequence). The CDR3 spells CAWTEAGASDTQYF. CDR3 nucleotide sequence: TGTGCCTGGACTGAAGCGGGAGCCTCGGATACGCAGTATTTT.

The V call is TRBV4-2, the J call TRBJ2-6; D is ambiguous. The CDR3 spans 15 residues. Trimming pared 1 base from V and 2 bases from J, leaving 6 bases between. CDR1 and CDR2 (germline): LGHNA, YNFKEQ. The CDR3 region has the DNA TGTGCCAGCAGCCAAGGGAGAACTGGGGCCAACGTCCTGACTTTC. Its translation is CASSQGRTGANVLTF.

The genes are TRBV7-9 and TRBJ2-5, with TRBD2 as a possible D gene (5 bases). This CDR3 region has 15 residues. Trimming took 5 bases from V and 2 from J, leaving 15 bases between them. In germline, CDR1 is SEHNR, CDR2 FQNEAQ (reference sequence). DNA of the CDR3: TGTGCCAGCAGCCCGCGGAGCCGGGATCAAGAGACCCAGTACTTC. Its protein is CASSPRSRDQETQYF.

By frequency in the sample, this clone is medium-sized (0.01 to 0.1%). V and J are TRBV7-9 and TRBJ2-7; possibly TRBD2 for D (6 bases). The germline gives CDR1 SEHNR, CDR2 FQNEAQ (reference sequence). This CDR3 has 14 residues. Deletions cut 1 base from V and 5 bases from J, with 12 bases between. CDR3 loop: CASSLGGGLHEQYF. The CDR3 DNA reads TGTGCCAGCAGCTTAGGTGGAGGGCTTCACGAGCAGTACTTC.

This clone was counted between two and nine times. The chain carries TRBV5-1 and TRBJ1-6; a possible D gene is TRBD1 (6 bases). V lost 1 base to trimming and J lost 10 bases, with 12 bases between them. The CDR3 covers 14 residues. Germline CDR1 is SGHRS and CDR2 is YFSETQ. The CDR3 DNA reads TGCGCCAGCAGCTTGTTACAGGGACACTCACCCCTCCACTTT. It yields the protein CASSLLQGHSPLHF.